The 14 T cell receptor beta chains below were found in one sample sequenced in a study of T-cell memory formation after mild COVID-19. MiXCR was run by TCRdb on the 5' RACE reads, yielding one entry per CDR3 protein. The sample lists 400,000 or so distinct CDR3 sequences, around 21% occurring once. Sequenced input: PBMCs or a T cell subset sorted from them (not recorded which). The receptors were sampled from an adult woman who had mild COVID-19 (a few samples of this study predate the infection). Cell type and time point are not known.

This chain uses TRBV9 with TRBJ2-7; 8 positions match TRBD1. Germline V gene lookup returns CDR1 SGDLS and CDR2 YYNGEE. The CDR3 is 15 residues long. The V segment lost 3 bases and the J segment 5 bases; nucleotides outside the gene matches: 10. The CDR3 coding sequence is TGTGCCAGCAGCGAACTGGGACAGGTCGTCAACGAGCAGTACTTC. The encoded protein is CASSELGQVVNEQYF.

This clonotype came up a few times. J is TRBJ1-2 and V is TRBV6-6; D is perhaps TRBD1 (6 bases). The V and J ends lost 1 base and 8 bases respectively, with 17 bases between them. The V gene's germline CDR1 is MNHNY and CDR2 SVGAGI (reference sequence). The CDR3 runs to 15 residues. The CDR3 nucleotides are TGTGCCAGCAGTTACTTCCCCCCGGGGGCGGGAGGCTACACCTTC. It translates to CASSYFPPGAGGYTF.

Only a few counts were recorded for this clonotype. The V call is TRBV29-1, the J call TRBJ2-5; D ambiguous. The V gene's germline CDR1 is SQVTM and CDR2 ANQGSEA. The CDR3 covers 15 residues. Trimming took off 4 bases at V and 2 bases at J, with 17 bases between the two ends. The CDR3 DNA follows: TGCAGCGTTGGATGGTATGGTGCACCGCAAGAGACCCAGTACTTC. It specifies CSVGWYGAPQETQYF.

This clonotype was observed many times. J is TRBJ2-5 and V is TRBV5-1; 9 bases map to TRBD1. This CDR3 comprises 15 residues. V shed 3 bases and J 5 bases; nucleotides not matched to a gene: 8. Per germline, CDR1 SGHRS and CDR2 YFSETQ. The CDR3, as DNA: TGCGCCAGCAGCTCAAACAGGGGGCAGGTGGAGACCCAGTACTTC. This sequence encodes CASSSNRGQVETQYF.

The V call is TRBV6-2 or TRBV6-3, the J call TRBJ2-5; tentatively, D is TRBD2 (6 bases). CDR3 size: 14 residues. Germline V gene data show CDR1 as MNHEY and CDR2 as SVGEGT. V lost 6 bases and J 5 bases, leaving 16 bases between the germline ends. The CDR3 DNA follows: TGTGCCAGCAGCTCCCGGGAGCGGCCGGAGACCCAGTACTTC. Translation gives CASSSRERPETQYF.

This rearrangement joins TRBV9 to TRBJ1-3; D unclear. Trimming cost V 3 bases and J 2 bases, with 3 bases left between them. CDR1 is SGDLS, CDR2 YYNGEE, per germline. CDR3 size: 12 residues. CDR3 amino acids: CASSDAGNTIYF. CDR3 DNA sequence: TGTGCCAGCAGCGACGCTGGAAACACCATATATTTT.

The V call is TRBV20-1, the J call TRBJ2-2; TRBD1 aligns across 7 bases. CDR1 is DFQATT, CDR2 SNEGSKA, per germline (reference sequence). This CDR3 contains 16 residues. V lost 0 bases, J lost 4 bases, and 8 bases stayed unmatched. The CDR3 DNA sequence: TGCAGTGCTAGAGACCCTGAGGGGGCCCTCACCGGGGAGCTGTTTTTT. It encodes CSARDPEGALTGELFF.

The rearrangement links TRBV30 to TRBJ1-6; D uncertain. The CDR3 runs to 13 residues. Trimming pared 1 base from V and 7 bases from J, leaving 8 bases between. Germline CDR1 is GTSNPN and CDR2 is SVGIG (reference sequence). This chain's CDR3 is CAWSASRNSPLHF. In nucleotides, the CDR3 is TGTGCCTGGAGTGCGAGCCGAAATTCACCCCTCCACTTT.

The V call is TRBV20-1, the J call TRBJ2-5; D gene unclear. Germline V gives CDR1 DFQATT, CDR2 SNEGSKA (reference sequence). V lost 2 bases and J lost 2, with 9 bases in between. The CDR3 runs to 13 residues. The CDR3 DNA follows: TGCAGTGCTAGAAAGATAGCTCAAGAGACCCAGTACTTC. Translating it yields CSARKIAQETQYF.

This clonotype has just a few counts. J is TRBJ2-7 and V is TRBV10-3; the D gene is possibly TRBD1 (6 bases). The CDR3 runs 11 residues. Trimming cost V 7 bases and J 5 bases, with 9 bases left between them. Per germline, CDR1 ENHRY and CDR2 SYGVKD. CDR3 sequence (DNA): TGTGCCATCATGCAGGGGAACGAGCAGTACTTC. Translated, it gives CAIMQGNEQYF.

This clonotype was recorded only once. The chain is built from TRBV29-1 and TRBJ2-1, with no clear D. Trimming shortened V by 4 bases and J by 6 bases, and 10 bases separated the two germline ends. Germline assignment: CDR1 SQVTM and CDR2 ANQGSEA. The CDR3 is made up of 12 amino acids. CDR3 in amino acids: CSVAFAPNEQFF. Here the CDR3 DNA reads TGCAGCGTTGCCTTTGCGCCCAATGAGCAGTTCTTC.

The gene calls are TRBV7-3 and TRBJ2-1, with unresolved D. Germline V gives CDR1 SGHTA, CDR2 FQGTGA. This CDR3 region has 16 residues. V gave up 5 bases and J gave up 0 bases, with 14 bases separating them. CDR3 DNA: TGTGCCAGCAGCCCTTACAGCGAGAGCTCCTACAATGAGCAGTTCTTC. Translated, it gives CASSPYSESSYNEQFF.

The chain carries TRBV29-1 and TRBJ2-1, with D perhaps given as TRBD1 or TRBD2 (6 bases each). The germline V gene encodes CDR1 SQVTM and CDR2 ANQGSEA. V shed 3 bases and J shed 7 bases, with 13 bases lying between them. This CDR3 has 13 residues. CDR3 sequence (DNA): TGCAGCGTTGATTCTACAGGGAGGAATGAGCAGTTCTTC. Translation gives CSVDSTGRNEQFF.

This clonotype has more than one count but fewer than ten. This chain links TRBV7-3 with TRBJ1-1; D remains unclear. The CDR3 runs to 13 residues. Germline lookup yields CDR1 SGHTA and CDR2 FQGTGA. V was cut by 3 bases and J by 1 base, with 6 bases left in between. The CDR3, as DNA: TGTGCCAGCAGCTTTGTCTCGAACACTGAAGCTTTCTTT. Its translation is CASSFVSNTEAFF. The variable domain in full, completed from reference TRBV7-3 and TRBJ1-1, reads GAGVSQTPSNKVTEKGKYVELRCDPISGHTALYWYRQSLGQGPEFLIYFQGTGAADDSGLPNDRFFAVRPEGSVSTLKIQRTERGDSAVYLCASSFVSNTEAFFGQGTRLTVV.